This TCR beta chain was obtained from a study of shared clonotypes between healthy human individuals (dated by TCRdb to the early 2020s). About the full investigation: The cohort included three men and a couple of women between 18 and 49 years of age. Each donor's leukapheresis produced roughly between roughly 0.85 and 10 billion PBMCs. Blood TCR repertoires of a handful of healthy adults were deeply sequenced to estimate repertoire size and the extent of clonotype sharing between individuals. Per donor, three plates each were used for CD4 naive and CD4 memory, two for CD8 naive, and one for CD8 memory. Libraries were prepared and TCR repertoires were sequenced by different laboratories using diverse techniques, in order to increase sequencing depth and limit assay-specific biases. Beyond this particular receptor, the publication reports: Based on pairwise subsampling, the degree of clonotype sharing among donors was expected to be affected by sequencing depth. About 4.5% of naive CD4, 3.5% of naive CD8, 2.3% of memory CD4, and 0.4% of memory CD8 clonotypes were shared across a few donors. Sampling was restricted to blood, and TCR repertoires in tissues likely differ from the TCR repertoires found in blood. Clonotypes shared by all four sorted-subset donors showed higher generation probabilities than non-shared clonotypes. The small number of donors limited the genetic and exposure-history diversity represented. Naive subsets generally had larger estimated clonotype richness than memory subsets did. Incomplete sequencing was indicated by rarefaction of sorted-subset datasets, despite the large sequencing depth.

The germline V gene encodes CDR1 SNHLY and CDR2 FYNNEI. V is shortened by 2 bases, J by 0 bases, and the region joining them spans 13 bases. The CDR3 measures 16 amino acids from cysteine to phenylalanine. Only the CDR3 DNA stays, 48 bases, in frame from base 1. CD8 naive samples were CD45RO-negative cells positively selected for CCR7, giving a CD45RA+CCR7+ population that excluded TemRA cells. The donors were healthy, HIV-negative adults with no recently reported acute infections or vaccinations. All donors were Caucasian adults living in Nashville, Tennessee, USA. After blood collection by leukapheresis, PBMCs were isolated using Ficoll-Histopaque density gradient centrifugation and then cryopreserved in the vapor phase of liquid nitrogen. Analytical flow cytometry was used to check the purity and quantity of each magnetically sorted T cell population. Each sorted fraction had its genomic DNA isolated and then quantified by UV absorbance on a Nanodrop 2000c.

Using the deep immunoSEQ assay, TCR CDR3 regions were amplified from genomic DNA by multiplex PCR. Extracted genomic DNA from each cell subset was distributed evenly across all wells of several immunoSEQ 96-well plates, and each plate was treated as a replicate. For sorted subsets, about 200 ng genomic DNA, equal to about 30,000 T cell genomes, was loaded into each replicate PCR. Purified libraries were quantified with a Qubit 3.0 fluorometer, sized on a Bioanalyzer 2100, and re-quantified with the KAPA Library Quantification kit. Every immunoSEQ 96-well plate was sequenced on a separate single-read 150-cycle Illumina NextSeq 550 flow cell. On the authors' methods: The immunoSEQ output contained only junctional sequences without quality scores, so filtering could not match that applied to full-length reads. To assign V/J genes and CDR3, sequences were annotated against IMGT germline references using PyIR, a Python wrapper for IgBLAST v1.9. Any read was removed if the V/J assignment was weak (E-value above 1e-6), the CDR3 was missing, or the read contained stop codons, out-of-frame junctions, or ambiguous translated residues. V3J clonotypes were defined as sequences sharing the same inferred V gene, J gene, and CDR3 amino acid sequence. The percentage overlap between two repertoires was calculated by dividing the number of shared unique clonotypes by the size of the smaller repertoire. Repertoire richness was assessed with RTK rarefaction, the Chao1 estimator, and Recon v2.1 estimates of unobserved clonotypes. Generation probabilities for all TCRbeta clonotypes obtained by the gDNA method from several donors were computed using OLGA. TCRdb carries this immuneACCESS record with in-frame sequences only. Its versions omit some clonotypes, under half of them owing to an unresolved V gene in the studies checked, with the rest unexplained. D and trimming were read from the DNA, whereas the V and J calls and clone size are those reported in that table. Present in this sample are around 2,100,000 clones, 85% to 95% of which were seen just once. Clones ranked in the top ten supply 1.2% of the sample.

Remarks on this clone: No cognate antigen has been identified for it. Within one base of it there is no much larger clone, and no base qualities were kept.

Sequences were obtained from naive CD8+ T cells sorted from blood. The intended sense of this specimen's cell subset or site label: CD45RA+CCR7+. This clonotype was sampled from a man younger than 35 in good health. The sequence is built from TRBV2 and TRBJ1-2; a tentative D call is TRBD1 (5 bases match). The DNA sequence is as follows: TGTGCCAGCAGTGAAAACCCACAGGTAGCTAACTATGGCTACACCTTC. Its translation is CASSENPQVANYGYTF.